This T cell receptor beta chain was captured in a study of blood T cell repertoires in COVID-19 (dated by TCRdb to 2018 to 2020). Study-wide context: Samples covering the acute and convalescent phases of COVID-19 were provided by collaborators in the United States, Italy and Spain. The material from the prospective study consisted of cDNA or gDNA derived from T cells, B-cell-depleted T cells, or PBMCs. Deeply sampled blood TCRbeta repertoires from subjects exposed to, actively infected with, or recovered from COVID-19 were included in the dataset. The repertoires were made available in a free public database intended to serve as a resource for research on the immune response to SARS-CoV-2. Samples were obtained from the ongoing ImmuneRACE study (first 160 participants) and from about 1,300 subjects provided by 6 global collaborators. A de-identified subject ID, COVID-19 status, age in years and sex were almost always included in the sample metadata. Where HLA class I and class II types were available, the types were taken from metadata supplied by the sample provider, not from assay-based typing.

Collaborating institutions collected whole blood in K2EDTA tubes following their own protocols. For TCRbeta analysis, collaborator samples were shipped as frozen whole blood, as isolated PBMCs, or as DNA extracted from either sample type. Points the paper makes about the study in general: The amount of clinical and demographic metadata varied by source and participant and was provided uncurated.

This clone was found a few times. Its antigen is still unknown. No much larger clonotype is one base removed from it; base qualities were not supplied. TCRbeta CDR3 regions were amplified from genomic DNA by means of the immunoSEQ Assay, a bias-controlled multiplex PCR. The authors processed their data as follows. The number of nucleated cells in each sample was estimated from the amplification of reference gene primers within the assay. To quantify the absolute abundance of each unique TCRbeta CDR3 rearrangement, sequence reads were collapsed and filtered. For each sample, productive Simpson clonality was calculated by taking the square root of Simpson's diversity index across productive rearrangements. TCRdb's version of the immuneACCESS table is confined to in-frame rearrangements and falls short of the full clone set. An unresolved V gene accounts for under half of the shortfall where checked; the remainder is of unknown origin. That table supplies the V and J calls and clone size; D and trimming were determined from the DNA. This sample gives roughly 250,000 clones in total; 85% to 90% of them show up just once. Jointly, the top ten make up around 0.84% of the sample.

There are 17 amino acids in the CDR3, from cysteine to phenylalanine inclusive. The only DNA kept is the CDR3, 51 bases in frame from the first base. CDR1 and CDR2 (SGHDT, YYEEEE) derive from the germline V gene. Relative to germline, V is missing 4 bases and J is missing 0 bases, with 6 bases of the junction outside any gene match. This receptor was obtained from a man younger than 45 with acute or convalescent COVID-19. This chain is built from TRBV5-6 and TRBJ2-2; the junction holds 10 bases that match TRBD1. The sample consisted of peripheral blood. The sequence in DNA is TGTGCCAGCAGCATACCGGGACAGGGGACGAACACCGGGGAGCTGTTTTTT. Translated, this is CASSIPGQGTNTGELFF.